This T cell receptor (beta chain) was retrieved from a study of beta chain features in type 1 diabetes. Study-level points and caveats: Researchers cautioned that cDNA sequencing could over-represent cells with high TCR expression. PCR may have favored shorter templates equally in patients and controls. Fewer insertions but more deletions were seen at VDJ junctions in type 1 diabetes patients.

The isolated RNA, all of it, was reverse transcribed, so expressed TCRB transcripts were what got sequenced. TCRdb keeps only in-frame clones here, not all; method: immunoSEQ multiplex PCR. The table records 350,000 to 450,000 clones, around 14% of them present only once. Sorted cells reached over 95% purity in every population. Per germline, CDR1 SGHTA and CDR2 FQGNSA. The CDR3 spans 14 residues. Trimming cost V 4 bases and J 0 bases, with 7 bases left between them. This clone has ten or more counts. The antigen is not known. The clonotype originates from a young man in good health. Input material: naive CD4+ T cells from blood. The rearrangement uses TRBV7-2 and TRBJ2-4; D ambiguous. As DNA, the CDR3 is TGTGCCAGCAGCTCACTCAGAGCCAAAAACATTCAGTACTTC. Encoded protein: CASSSLRAKNIQYF.